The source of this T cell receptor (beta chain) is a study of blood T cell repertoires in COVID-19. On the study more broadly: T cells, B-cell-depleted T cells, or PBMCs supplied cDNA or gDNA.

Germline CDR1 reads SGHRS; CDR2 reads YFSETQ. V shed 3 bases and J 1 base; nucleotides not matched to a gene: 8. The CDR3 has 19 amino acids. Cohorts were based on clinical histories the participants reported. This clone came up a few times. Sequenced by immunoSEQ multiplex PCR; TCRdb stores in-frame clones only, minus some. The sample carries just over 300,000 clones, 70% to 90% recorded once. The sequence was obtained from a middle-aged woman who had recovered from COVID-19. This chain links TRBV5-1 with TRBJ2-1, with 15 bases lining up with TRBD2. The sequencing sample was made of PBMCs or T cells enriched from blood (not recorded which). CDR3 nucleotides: TGCGCCAGCAGCTACCCGGGACTAGCGGGAGGAAGGTCCTACAATGAGCAGTTCTTC. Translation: CASSYPGLAGGRSYNEQFF.